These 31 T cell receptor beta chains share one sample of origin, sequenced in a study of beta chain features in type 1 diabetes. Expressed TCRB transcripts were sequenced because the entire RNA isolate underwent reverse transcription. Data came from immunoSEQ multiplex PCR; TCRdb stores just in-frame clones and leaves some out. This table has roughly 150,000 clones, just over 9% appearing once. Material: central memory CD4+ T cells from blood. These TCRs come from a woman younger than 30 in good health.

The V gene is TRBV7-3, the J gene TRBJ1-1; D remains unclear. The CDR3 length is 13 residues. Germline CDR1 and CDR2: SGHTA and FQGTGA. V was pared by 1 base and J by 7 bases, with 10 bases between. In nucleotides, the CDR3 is TGTGCCAGCAGCTTAAAGGCGGGGAGTGAAGCTTTCTTT. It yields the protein CASSLKAGSEAFF. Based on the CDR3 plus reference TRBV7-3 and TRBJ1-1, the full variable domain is GAGVSQTPSNKVTEKGKYVELRCDPISGHTALYWYRQSLGQGPEFLIYFQGTGAADDSGLPNDRFFAVRPEGSVSTLKIQRTERGDSAVYLCASSLKAGSEAFFGQGTRLTVV.

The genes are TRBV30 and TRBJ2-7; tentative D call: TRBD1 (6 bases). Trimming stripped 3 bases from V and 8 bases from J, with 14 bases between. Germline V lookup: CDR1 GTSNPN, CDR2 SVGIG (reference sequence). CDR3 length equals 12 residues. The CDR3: CAWSGGQTKQYF. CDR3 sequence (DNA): TGTGCCTGGAGCGGCGGACAGACCAAGCAGTACTTC.

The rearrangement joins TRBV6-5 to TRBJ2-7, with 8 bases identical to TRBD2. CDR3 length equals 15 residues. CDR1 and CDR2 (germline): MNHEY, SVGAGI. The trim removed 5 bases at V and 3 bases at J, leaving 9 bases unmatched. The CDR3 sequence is CASSPGGEGNYEQYF. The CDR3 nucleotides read TGTGCCAGCAGTCCCGGGGGGGAGGGAAACTACGAGCAGTACTTC.

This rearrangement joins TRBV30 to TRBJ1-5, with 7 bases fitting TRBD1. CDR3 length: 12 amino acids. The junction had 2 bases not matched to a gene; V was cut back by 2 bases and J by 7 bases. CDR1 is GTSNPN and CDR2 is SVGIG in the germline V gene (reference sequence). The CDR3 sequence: CAWSKGGQPQHF. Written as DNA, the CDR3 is TGTGCCTGGAGTAAAGGGGGCCAGCCCCAGCATTTT.

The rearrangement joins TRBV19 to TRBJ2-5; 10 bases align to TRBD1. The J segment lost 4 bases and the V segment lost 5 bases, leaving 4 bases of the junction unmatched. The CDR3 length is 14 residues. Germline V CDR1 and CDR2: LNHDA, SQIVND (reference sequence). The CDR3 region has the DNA TGTGCCAGTAGTTCATGGACAGGGGGAGAGACCCAGTACTTC. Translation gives CASSSWTGGETQYF.

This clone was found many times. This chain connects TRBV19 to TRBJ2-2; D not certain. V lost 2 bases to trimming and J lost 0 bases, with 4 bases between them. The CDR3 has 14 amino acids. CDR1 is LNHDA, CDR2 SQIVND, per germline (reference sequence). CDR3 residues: CASSILANTGELFF. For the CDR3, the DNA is TGTGCCAGTAGTATACTAGCGAACACCGGGGAGCTGTTTTTT.

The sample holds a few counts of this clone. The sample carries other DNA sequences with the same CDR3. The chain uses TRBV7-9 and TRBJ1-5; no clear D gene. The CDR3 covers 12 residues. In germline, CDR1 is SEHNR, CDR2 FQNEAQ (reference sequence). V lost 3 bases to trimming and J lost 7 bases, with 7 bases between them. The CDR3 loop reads CASSFPGQPQHF. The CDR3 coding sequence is TGTGCCAGCAGCTTCCCCGGGCAGCCCCAGCATTTT.

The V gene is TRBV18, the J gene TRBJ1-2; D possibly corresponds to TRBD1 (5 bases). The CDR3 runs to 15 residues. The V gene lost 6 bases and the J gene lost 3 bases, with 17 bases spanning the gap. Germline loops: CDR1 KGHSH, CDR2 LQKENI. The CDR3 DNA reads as TGTGCCAGCTCCCCCCCTAGGGGATCGGACTATGGCTACACCTTC. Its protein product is CASSPPRGSDYGYTF.

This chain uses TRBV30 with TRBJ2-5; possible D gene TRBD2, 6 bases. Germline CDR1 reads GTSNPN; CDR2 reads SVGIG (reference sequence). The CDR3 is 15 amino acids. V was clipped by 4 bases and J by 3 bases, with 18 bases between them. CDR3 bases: TGTGCCTGGACATATGGGGCCGGGGGAGAAGAGACCCAGTACTTC. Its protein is CAWTYGAGGEETQYF.

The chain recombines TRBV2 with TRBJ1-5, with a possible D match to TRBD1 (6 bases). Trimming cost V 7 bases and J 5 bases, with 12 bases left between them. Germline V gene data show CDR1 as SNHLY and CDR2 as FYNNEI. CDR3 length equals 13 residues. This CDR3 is CASNREGDQPQHF. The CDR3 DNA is TGTGCCAGCAACAGGGAGGGCGATCAGCCCCAGCATTTT.

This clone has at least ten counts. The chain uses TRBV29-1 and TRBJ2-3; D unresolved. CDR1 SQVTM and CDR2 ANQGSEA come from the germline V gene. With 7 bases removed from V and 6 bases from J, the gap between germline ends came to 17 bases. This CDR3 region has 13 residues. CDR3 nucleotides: TGCAGCGCTCTTTTAGGAGTAGGTGATACGCAGTATTTT. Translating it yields CSALLGVGDTQYF.

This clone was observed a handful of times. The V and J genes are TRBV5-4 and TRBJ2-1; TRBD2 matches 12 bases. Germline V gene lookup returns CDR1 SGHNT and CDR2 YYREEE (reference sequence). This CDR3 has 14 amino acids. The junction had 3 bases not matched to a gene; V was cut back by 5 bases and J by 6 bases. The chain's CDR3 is CASSPSGGANEQFF. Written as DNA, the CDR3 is TGTGCCAGCAGTCCTAGCGGGGGGGCCAATGAGCAGTTCTTC.

The CDR3 bases are TGTGCCAGCAGCCCGCAAGGGACTAGCGTCTCCGAGCAGTACTTC. Its translation is CASSPQGTSVSEQYF. The chain joins TRBV11-2 to TRBJ2-7, with 10 bases matching TRBD2. The trim removed 5 bases at V and 6 bases at J, leaving 10 bases unmatched. Germline assignment: CDR1 SGHAT and CDR2 FQNNGV. This CDR3 is built from 15 residues. The full variable domain, its missing parts supplied by reference TRBV11-2 and TRBJ2-7, is EAGVAQSPRYKIIEKRQSVAFWCNPISGHATLYWYQQILGQGPKLLIQFQNNGVVDDSQLPKDRFSAERLKGVDSTLKIQPAKLEDSAVYLCASSPQGTSVSEQYFGPGTRLTVT.

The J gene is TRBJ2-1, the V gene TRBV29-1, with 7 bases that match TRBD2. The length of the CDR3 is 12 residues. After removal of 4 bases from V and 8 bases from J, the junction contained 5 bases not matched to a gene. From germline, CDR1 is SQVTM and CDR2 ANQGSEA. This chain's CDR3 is CSVGLATYEQFF. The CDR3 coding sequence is TGCAGCGTTGGACTAGCTACCTATGAGCAGTTCTTC.

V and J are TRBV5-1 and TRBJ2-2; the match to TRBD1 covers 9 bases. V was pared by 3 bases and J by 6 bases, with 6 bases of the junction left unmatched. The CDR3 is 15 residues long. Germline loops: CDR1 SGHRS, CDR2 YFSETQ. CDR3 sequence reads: CASSSLYRGPGELFF. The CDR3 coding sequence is TGCGCCAGCAGCTCTCTATACAGGGGGCCCGGGGAGCTGTTTTTT.

CDR3 region: CASKDYTDTQYF. The CDR3 nucleotides are TGTGCCAGCAAGGACTACACAGATACGCAGTATTTT. The chain links TRBV6-1 to TRBJ2-3; D perhaps matches TRBD2 (6 bases). V lost 7 bases and J 2 bases, leaving 7 bases between the germline ends. This CDR3 contains 12 residues. Germline values: CDR1 MNHNS, CDR2 SASEGT.

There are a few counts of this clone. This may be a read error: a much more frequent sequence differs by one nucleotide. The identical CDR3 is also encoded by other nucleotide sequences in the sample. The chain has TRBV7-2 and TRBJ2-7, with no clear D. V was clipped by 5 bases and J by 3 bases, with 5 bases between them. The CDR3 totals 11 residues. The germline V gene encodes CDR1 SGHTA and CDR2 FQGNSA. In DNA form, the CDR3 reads TGTGCCAGCAGCCGCGACTACGAGCAGTACTTC. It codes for CASSRDYEQYF.

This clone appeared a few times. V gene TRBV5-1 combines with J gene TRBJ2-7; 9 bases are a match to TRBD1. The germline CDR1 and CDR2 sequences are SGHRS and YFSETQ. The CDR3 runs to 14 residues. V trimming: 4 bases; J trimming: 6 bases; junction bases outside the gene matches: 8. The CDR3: CASSPETGGSEQYF. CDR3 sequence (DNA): TGCGCCAGCAGCCCTGAGACAGGGGGAAGCGAGCAGTACTTC.

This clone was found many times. The CDR3 DNA reads TGTGCCAGCAGCCCCGAAGGAGGGGCCCTCAATCAGCCCCAGCATTTT. It translates to CASSPEGGALNQPQHF. The gene calls are TRBV4-2 and TRBJ1-5; TRBD1 might be the D (5 bases). The CDR3 covers 16 residues. V dropped 4 bases and J dropped 3 bases, with 16 bases sitting between them. CDR1 and CDR2 (germline): LGHNA, YNFKEQ.

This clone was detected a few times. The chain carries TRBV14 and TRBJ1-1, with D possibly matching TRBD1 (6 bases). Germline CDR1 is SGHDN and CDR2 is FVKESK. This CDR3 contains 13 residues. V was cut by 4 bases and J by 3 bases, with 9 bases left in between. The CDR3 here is CASSLQGDTEAFF. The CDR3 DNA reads TGTGCCAGCAGCCTACAGGGAGACACTGAAGCTTTCTTT.

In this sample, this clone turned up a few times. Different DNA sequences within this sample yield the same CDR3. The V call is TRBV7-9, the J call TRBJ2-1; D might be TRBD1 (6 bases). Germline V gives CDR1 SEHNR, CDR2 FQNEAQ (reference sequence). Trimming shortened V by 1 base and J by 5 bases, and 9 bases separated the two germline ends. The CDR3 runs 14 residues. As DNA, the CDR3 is TGTGCCAGCAGCTTAGGGGGGCGAAACAATGAGCAGTTCTTC. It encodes CASSLGGRNNEQFF. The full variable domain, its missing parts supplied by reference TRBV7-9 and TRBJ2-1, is DTGVSQNPRHKITKRGQNVTFRCDPISEHNRLYWYRQTLGQGPEFLTYFQNEAQLEKSRLLSDRFSAERPKGSFSTLEIQRTEQGDSAMYLCASSLGGRNNEQFFGPGTRLTVL.

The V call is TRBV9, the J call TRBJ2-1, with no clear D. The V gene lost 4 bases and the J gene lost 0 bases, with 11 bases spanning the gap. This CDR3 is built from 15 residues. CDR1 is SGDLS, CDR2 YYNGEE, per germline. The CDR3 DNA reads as TGTGCCAGCAGCCCCCACTTTAGCTCCTACAATGAGCAGTTCTTC. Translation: CASSPHFSSYNEQFF. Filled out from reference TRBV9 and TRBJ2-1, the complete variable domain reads DSGVTQTPKHLITATGQRVTLRCSPRSGDLSVYWYQQSLDQGLQFLIQYYNGEERAKGNILERFSAQQFPDLHSELNLSSLELGDSALYFCASSPHFSSYNEQFFGPGTRLTVL.

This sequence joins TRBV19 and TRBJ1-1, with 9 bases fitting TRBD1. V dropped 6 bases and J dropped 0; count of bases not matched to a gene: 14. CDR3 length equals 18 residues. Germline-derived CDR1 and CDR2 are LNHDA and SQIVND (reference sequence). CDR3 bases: TGTGCCAGTAGGTTGGAGGGCACAGGGGGCCCCATGAACACTGAAGCTTTCTTT. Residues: CASRLEGTGGPMNTEAFF.

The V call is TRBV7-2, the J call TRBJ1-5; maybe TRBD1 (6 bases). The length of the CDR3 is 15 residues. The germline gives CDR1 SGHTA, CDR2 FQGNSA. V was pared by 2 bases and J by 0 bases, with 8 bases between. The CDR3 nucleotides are TGTGCCAGCAGCTTACAGGGGAATAGCAATCAGCCCCAGCATTTT. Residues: CASSLQGNSNQPQHF.

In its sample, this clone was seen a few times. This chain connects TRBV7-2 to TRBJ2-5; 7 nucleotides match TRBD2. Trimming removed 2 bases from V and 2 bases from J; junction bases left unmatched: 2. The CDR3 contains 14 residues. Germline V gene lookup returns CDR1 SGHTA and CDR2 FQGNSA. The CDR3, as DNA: TGTGCCAGCAGCTTACTCGGGGGGCAAGAGACCCAGTACTTC. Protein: CASSLLGGQETQYF.

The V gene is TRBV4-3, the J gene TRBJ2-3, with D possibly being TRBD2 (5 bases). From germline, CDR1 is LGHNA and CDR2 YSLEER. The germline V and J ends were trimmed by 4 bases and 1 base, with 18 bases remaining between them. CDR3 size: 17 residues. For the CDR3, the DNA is TGCGCCAGCAGCCGAATACCCCGAGCGGAGGGCACAGATACGCAGTATTTT. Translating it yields CASSRIPRAEGTDTQYF.

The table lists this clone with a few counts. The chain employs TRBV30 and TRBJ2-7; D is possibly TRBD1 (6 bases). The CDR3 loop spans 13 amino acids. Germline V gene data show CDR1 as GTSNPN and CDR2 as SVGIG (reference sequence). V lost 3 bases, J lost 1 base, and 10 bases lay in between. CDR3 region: CAWSDDRSYEQYF. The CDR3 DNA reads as TGTGCCTGGAGCGACGACAGGTCCTACGAGCAGTACTTC.

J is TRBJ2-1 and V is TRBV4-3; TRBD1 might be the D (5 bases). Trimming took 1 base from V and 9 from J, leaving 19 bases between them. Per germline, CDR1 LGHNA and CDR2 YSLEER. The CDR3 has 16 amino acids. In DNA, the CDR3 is TGCGCCAGCAGCCAAGCAAGGGGCGTGGGTCACGGTGAGCAGTTCTTC. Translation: CASSQARGVGHGEQFF.

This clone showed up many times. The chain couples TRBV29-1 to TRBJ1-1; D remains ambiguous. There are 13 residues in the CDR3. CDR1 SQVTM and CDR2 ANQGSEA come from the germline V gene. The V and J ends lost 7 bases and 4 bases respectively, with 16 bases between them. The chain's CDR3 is CSGVAPVSTEAFF. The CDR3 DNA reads TGCAGCGGTGTTGCTCCGGTGAGCACTGAAGCTTTCTTT.

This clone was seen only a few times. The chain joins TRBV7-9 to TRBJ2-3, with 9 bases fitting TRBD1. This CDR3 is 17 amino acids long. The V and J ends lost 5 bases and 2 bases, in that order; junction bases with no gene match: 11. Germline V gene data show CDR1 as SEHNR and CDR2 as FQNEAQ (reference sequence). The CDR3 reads CASSQRAGTGNTDTQYF. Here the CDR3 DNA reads TGTGCCAGCAGCCAGAGGGCAGGGACAGGGAACACAGATACGCAGTATTTT.

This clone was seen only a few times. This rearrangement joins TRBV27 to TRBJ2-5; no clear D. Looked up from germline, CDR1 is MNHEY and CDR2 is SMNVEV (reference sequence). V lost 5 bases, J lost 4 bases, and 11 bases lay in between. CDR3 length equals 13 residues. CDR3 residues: CASSLFGGETQYF. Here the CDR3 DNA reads TGTGCCAGCAGTCTCTTCGGCGGAGAGACCCAGTACTTC.